The clone carrying this T cell receptor (beta chain) was recorded many times. Trimming removed 6 bases from V and 5 bases from J, with 22 bases in between. The CDR3 is 17 amino acids. MiXCR, run by TCRdb on the 5' RACE reads, gives a single entry per CDR3 protein. Of approximately 270,000 distinct CDR3 sequences in the sample, 15% to 20% were seen once. The record originates from a study of T-cell memory formation after mild COVID-19. Source material: PBMCs or a T cell subset sorted from them (not recorded which). The source of this sequence is a man younger than 30 who had mild COVID-19 (a few samples of this study predate the infection). Cell type and time point are not known. The V gene is TRBV12-3 or TRBV12-4, the J gene TRBJ1-4; D remains unclear. CDR3 bases: TGTGCCAGCAGCCCATCCCGCGATGAGGGAGGGAATGAAAAACTGTTTTTT. Its translation: CASSPSRDEGGNEKLFF.